This T cell receptor delta chain was sequenced during a study of gamma-delta chains in newborns, infants, children (dated by TCRdb to between 2019 and 2020). Context from the whole study: According to the study title, microbial exposure causes polyclonal expansion of innate gammadelta T cells right after birth. Right after human newborns were born, the researchers looked at the way microbial exposure shaped their populations of innate gammadelta T cells.

This clone was seen more than once but under ten times. Its antigen remains unidentified. No much larger clone is present one base from it, and per-base qualities are unavailable. The germline V and J ends show losses of 1 base and 3 bases respectively, and no gene match explains 12 bases of the junction. CDR1 is given as GEAIGNYY and CDR2 as EKD, both from the germline V gene. Reading from cysteine to phenylalanine, the CDR3 counts 20 amino acids. Only CDR3 DNA is held: 60 bases, read in frame from base 1. TCRdb records Illumina MiSeq as the sequencer. TCRdb processed the public reads again with the CATT caller, after which rows with matching DNA were combined. This sample is represented by about 15,000 delta-chain clones; roughly 7.7% of them were singletons. Together, the top ten hold about a fifth of the sample.

The sequenced sample was blood. The origin of this receptor is a child who was a newborn, infant or young child, either healthy, febrile or measles-vaccinated (not recorded which). This chain is built from TRDV2 and TRDJ3, and 9 bases in between align with TRDD3. DNA sequence: TGTGCCTGTGACACAGTATTCGGGGATACGCGCAGCTGGGACACCCGACAGATGTTTTTC. Its coded protein is CACDTVFGDTRSWDTRQMFF.